The clone carrying this TCR beta chain was observed a few times. The antigen is unknown. The germline V gene has CDR1 MNHEY and CDR2 SVGEGT. Trimming at V came to 2 bases and at J to 2 bases, leaving 4 bases not matched to a gene. The CDR3 consists of 16 residues. This entry belongs to a study of T cell responses to AZD1222 COVID-19 vaccine. Whole-study results and caveats: Two AZD1222 doses significantly raised spike-specific TCR breadth and depth over controls. Without day 14 samples, only post-peak T cell repertoires were studied.

The repertoire was sequenced with immunoSEQ multiplex PCR; TCRdb's copy has only in-frame clones and lacks some. The sample consists of 100,000 to 150,000 clones, 90% of them appearing once. Source: peripheral blood, taken 28 days after the second dose of the MenACWY control vaccine. J is TRBJ2-2 and V is TRBV6-2 or TRBV6-3, with TRBD2 identical over 8 bases. This clonotype was obtained from an adult who received the MenACWY meningococcal vaccine as a control. The CDR3: CASSYRTSGNTGELFF. The CDR3 DNA follows: TGTGCCAGCAGTTACCGAACTAGCGGAAACACCGGGGAGCTGTTTTTT.